The clone carrying this TCR beta chain was counted between two and nine times. Its antigen is as yet unknown. This entry belongs to a study of shared clonotypes between healthy human individuals. The authors ran the assay at deep level. Over several immunoSEQ plates, each subset's genomic DNA was distributed in even portions. Sequencing was performed with immunoSEQ multiplex PCR; in TCRdb, only in-frame clones are kept and a portion is missing. The sample holds around 480,000 clones, around 79% seen once. Trimming removed 3 bases at V and 2 bases at J, with 14 bases between. Germline V gene data show CDR1 as MDHEN and CDR2 as SYDVKM. CDR3 length: 15 amino acids. Samples left unsorted employed 80 million to 95 million PBMCs for genomic DNA. Study outcomes and limitations: Having only a few donors restricted how much genetic and exposure-history diversity was captured.

The sample comprised PBMCs. The chain combines TRBV28 with TRBJ2-7; perhaps TRBD2 as D (5 bases). The TCR comes from a middle-aged woman in good health. Some clones in this sample may be carry-over from other donors' samples. As DNA, the CDR3 is TGTGCCAGCAGTTTCTTGACTAAACCGCCCTACGAGCAGTACTTC. As protein: CASSFLTKPPYEQYF.